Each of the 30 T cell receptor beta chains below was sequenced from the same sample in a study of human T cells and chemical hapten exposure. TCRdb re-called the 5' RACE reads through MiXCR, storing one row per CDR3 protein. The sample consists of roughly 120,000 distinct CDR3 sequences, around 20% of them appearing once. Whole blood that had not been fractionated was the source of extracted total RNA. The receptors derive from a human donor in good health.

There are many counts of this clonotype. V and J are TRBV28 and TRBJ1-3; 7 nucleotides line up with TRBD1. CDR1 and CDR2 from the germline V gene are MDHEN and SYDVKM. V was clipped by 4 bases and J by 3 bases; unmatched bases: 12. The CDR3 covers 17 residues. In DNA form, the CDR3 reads TGTGCCAGCAGTTATGAAGAGGGGGCGGACTTTGGAAACACCATATATTTT. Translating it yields CASSYEEGADFGNTIYF. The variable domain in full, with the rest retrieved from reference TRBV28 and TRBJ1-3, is DVKVTQSSRYLVKRTGEKVFLECVQDMDHENMFWYRQDPGLGLRLIYFSYDVKMKEKGDIPEGYSVSREKKERFSLILESASTNQTSMYLCASSYEEGADFGNTIYFGEGSWLTVV.

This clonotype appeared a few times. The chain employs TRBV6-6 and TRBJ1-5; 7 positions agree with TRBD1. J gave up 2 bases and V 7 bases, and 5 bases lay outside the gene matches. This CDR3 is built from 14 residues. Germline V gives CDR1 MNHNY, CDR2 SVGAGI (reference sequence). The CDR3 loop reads CASMQGGGNQPQHF. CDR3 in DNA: TGTGCCAGCATGCAGGGGGGAGGCAATCAGCCCCAGCATTTT.

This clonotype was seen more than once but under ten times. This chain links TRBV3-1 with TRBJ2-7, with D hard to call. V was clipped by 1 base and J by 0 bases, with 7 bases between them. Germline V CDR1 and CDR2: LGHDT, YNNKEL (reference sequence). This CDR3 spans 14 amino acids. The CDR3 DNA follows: TGTGCCAGCAGCCAAGGAAGGGTCTCCTACGAGCAGTACTTC. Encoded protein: CASSQGRVSYEQYF.

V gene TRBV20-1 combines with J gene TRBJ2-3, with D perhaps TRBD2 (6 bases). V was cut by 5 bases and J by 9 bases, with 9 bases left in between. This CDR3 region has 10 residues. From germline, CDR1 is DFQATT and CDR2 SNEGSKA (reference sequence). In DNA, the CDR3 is TGCAGTGCTTCAGGGAGGACGCAGTATTTT. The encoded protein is CSASGRTQYF.

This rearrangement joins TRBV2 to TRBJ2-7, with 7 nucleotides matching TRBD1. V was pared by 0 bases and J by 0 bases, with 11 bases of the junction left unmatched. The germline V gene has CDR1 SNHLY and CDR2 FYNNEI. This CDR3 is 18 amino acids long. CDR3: CASSEATPGQHRSYEQYF. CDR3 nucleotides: TGTGCCAGCAGTGAAGCCACACCGGGACAGCACCGCTCCTACGAGCAGTACTTC.

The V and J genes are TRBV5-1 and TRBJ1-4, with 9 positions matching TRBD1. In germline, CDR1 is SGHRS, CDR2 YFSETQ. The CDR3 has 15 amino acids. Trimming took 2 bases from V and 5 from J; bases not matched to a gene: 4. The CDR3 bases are TGCGCCAGCAGCTTATCCGGGACAGGGAATGAAAAACTGTTTTTT. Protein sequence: CASSLSGTGNEKLFF.

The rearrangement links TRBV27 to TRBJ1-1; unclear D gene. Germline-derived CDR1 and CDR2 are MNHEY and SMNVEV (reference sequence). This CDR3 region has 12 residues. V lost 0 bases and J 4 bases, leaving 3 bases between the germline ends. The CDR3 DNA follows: TGTGCCAGCAGTTTATCGGGCACTGAAGCTTTCTTT. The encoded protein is CASSLSGTEAFF.

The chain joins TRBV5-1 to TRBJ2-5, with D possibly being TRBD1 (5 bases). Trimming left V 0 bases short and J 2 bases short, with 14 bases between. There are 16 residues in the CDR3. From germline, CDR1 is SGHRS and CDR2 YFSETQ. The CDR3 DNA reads TGCGCCAGCAGCTTGGTCAGGGAAAGTAAGCAAGAGACCCAGTACTTC. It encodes CASSLVRESKQETQYF. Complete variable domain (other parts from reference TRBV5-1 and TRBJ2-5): KAGVTQTPRYLIKTRGQQVTLSCSPISGHRSVSWYQQTPGQGLQFLFEYFSETQRNKGNFPGRFSGRQFSNSRSEMNVSTLELGDSALYLCASSLVRESKQETQYFGPGTRLLVL.

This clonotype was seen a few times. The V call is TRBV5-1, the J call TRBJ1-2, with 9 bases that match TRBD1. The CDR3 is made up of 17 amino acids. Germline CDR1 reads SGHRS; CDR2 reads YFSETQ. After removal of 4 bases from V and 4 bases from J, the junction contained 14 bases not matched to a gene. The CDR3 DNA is TGCGCCAGCAGCCCGGGGACAGGGTTAGGTGGATTCTATGGCTACACCTTC. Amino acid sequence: CASSPGTGLGGFYGYTF.

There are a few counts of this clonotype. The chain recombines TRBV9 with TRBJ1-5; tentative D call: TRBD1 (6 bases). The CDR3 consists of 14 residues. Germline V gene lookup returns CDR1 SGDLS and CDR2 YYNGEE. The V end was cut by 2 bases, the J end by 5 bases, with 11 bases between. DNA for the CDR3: TGTGCCAGCAGCGTTACGGACAGTTATCAGCCCCAGCATTTT. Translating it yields CASSVTDSYQPQHF.

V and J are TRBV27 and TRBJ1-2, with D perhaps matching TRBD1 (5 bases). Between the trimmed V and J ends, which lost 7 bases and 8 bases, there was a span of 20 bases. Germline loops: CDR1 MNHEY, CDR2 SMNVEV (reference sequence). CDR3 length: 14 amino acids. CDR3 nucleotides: TGTGCCAGCACCCCGGCGGTTGGGGGGGTCGGCTACACCTTC. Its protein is CASTPAVGGVGYTF.

The CDR3 is CASSYSRPGVTDTQYF. CDR3 DNA: TGTGCCAGCAGTTACTCGAGACCGGGAGTCACAGATACGCAGTATTTT. The chain recombines TRBV6-6 with TRBJ2-3, with D maybe TRBD2 (6 bases). This CDR3 spans 16 amino acids. Per the germline V gene, CDR1 is MNHNY and CDR2 is SVGAGI (reference sequence). Trimming left V 0 bases short and J 2 bases short, with 12 bases between.

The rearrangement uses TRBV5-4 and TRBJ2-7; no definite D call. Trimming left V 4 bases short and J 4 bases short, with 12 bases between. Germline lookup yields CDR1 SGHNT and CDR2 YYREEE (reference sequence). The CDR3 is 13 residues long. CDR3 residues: CASSPPQSYEQYF. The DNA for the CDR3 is TGTGCCAGCAGCCCGCCCCAAAGTTACGAGCAGTACTTC.

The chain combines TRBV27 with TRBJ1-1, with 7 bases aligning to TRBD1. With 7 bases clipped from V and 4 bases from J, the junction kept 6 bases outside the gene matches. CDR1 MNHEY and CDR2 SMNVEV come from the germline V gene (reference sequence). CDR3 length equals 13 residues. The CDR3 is CASIKTGTTEAFF. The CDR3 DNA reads TGTGCCAGCATCAAGACAGGGACCACTGAAGCTTTCTTT.

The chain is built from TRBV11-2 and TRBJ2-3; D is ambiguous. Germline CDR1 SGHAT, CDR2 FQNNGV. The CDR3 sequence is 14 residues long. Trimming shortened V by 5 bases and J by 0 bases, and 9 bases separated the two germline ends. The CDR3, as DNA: TGTGCCAGCAGCCCCCAACCTAGCACAGATACGCAGTATTTT. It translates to CASSPQPSTDTQYF.

The CDR3 DNA reads TGCAGTGCTAGAGATAGTAAGGTCTACGAGCAGTACTTC. Translation gives CSARDSKVYEQYF. The chain is built from TRBV20-1 and TRBJ2-7, with D uncertain. Trimming removed 0 bases at V and 3 bases at J, with 9 bases between. The CDR3 has 13 residues. The germline V gene has CDR1 DFQATT and CDR2 SNEGSKA (reference sequence).

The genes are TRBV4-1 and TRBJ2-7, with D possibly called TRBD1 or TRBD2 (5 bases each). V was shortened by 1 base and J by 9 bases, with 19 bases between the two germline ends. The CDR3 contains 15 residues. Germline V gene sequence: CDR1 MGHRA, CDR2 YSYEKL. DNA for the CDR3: TGCGCCAGCAGCCAAGTTTATAAAGCGGTCGGGGCGCAGTACTTC. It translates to CASSQVYKAVGAQYF.

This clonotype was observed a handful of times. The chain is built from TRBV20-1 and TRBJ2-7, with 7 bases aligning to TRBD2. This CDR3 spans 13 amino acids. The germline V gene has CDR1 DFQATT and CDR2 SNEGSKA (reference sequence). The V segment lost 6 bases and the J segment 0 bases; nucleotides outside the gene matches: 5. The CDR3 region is CSARLASSYEQYF. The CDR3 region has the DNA TGCAGTGCCAGACTAGCAAGCTCCTACGAGCAGTACTTC.

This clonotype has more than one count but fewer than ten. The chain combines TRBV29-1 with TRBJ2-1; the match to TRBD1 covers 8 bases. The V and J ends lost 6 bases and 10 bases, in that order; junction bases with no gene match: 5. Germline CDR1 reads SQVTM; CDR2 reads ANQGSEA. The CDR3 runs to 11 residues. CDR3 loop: CSVDRVLEQFF. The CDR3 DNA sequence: TGCAGCGTGGACAGGGTCTTAGAGCAGTTCTTC.

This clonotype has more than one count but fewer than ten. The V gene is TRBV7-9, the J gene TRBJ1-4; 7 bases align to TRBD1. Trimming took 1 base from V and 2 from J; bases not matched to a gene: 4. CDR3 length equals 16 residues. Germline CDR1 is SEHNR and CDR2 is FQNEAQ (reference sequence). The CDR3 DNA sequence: TGTGCCAGCAGCTTAGAAGGGGGCGTGACTAATGAAAAACTGTTTTTT. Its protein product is CASSLEGGVTNEKLFF. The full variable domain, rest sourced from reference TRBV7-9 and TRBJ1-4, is DTGVSQNPRHKITKRGQNVTFRCDPISEHNRLYWYRQTLGQGPEFLTYFQNEAQLEKSRLLSDRFSAERPKGSFSTLEIQRTEQGDSAMYLCASSLEGGVTNEKLFFGSGTQLSVL.

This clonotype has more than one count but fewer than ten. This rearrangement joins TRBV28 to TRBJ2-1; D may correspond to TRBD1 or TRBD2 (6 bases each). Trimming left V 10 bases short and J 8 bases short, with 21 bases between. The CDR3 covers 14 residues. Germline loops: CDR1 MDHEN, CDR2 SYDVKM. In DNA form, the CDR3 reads TGTGCCACCTCCGGGGGCTTTCCTATCGATGAGCAGTTCTTC. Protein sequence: CATSGGFPIDEQFF.

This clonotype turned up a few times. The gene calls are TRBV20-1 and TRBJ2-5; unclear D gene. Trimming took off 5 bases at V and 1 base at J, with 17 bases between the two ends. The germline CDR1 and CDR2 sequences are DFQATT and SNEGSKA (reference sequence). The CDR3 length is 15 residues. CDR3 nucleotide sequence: TGCAGTGCTCGCAGCCAGTCAATACCCCAAGAGACCCAGTACTTC. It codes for CSARSQSIPQETQYF.

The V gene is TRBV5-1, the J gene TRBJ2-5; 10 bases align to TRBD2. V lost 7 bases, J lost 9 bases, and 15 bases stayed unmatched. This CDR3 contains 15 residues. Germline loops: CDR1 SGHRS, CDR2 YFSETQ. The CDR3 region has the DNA TGCGCCAGCCACTCTAGCGGGGGCTCCGGAAGGGCCCAGTACTTC. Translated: CASHSSGGSGRAQYF.

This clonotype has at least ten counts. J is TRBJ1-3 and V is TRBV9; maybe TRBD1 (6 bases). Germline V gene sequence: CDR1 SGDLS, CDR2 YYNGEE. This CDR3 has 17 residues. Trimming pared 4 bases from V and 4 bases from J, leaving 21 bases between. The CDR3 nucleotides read TGTGCCAGCAGCCACCCTTCAATACAGGGTACCGGAAACACCATATATTTT. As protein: CASSHPSIQGTGNTIYF.

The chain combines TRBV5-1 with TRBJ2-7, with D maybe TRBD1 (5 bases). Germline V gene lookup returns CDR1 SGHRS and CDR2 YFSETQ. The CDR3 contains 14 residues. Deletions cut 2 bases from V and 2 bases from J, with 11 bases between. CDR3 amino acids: CASSFGHSAYEQYF. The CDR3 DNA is TGCGCCAGCAGCTTCGGACATTCCGCCTACGAGCAGTACTTC.

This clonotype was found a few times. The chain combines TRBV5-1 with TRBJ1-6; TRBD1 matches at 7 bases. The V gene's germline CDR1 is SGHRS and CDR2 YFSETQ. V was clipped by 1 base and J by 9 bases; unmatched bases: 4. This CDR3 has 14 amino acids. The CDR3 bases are TGCGCCAGCAGCTTGACAGGGGATCGTTCACCCCTCCACTTT. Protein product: CASSLTGDRSPLHF.

The CDR3 sequence: CASKVAGRAYGYTF. CDR3 nucleotide sequence: TGTGCCAGTAAAGTGGCGGGGCGCGCCTATGGCTACACCTTC. The chain couples TRBV19 to TRBJ1-2; tentative D call: TRBD1 (5 bases). With 7 bases removed from V and 4 bases from J, the gap between germline ends came to 16 bases. The CDR3 extends over 14 amino acids. CDR1 is LNHDA, CDR2 SQIVND, per germline (reference sequence).

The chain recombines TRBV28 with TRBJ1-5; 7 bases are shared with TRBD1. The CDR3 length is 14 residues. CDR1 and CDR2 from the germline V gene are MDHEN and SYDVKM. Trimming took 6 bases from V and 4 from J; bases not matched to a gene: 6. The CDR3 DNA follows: TGTGCCAGCAGGCAGACAGGGTGGAATCAGCCCCAGCATTTT. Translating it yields CASRQTGWNQPQHF.

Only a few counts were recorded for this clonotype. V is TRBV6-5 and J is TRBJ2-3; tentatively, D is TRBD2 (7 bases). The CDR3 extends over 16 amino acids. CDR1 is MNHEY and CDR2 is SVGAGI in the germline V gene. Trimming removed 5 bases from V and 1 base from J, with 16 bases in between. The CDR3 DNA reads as TGTGCCAGCAGTCCGGGGGGCCTTTTGGGCACAGATACGCAGTATTTT. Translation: CASSPGGLLGTDTQYF.

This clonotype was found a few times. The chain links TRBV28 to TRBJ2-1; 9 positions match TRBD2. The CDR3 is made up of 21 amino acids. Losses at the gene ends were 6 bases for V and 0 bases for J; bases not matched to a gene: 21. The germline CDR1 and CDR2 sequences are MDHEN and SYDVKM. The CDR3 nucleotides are TGTGCCAGCAGCCCTCGGCGTATGGGACTAGCCGCCTTTAGCTCCTACAATGAGCAGTTCTTC. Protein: CASSPRRMGLAAFSSYNEQFF.